Listed below are T cell receptor beta chains from one sample, sequenced in a study of cytomegalovirus exposure and HLA in healthy donors. TCRdb's copy holds only in-frame clones and misses some; the assay was immunoSEQ multiplex PCR. The sample contains around 85,000 clones, around three quarters of which appear only once. The sample consisted of PBMCs. Receptor source: a male donor in good health and CMV-seronegative. CDR3s include the opening cysteine and the closing phenylalanine or tryptophan. D genes are given only for firm matches. Some rows mark clone size as missing; the rest say once, few, many or name a class of expanded clone.

-	TRBV5-6	TRBD2	TRBJ2-5	TGTGCCAGCAGCTTGGATTACCGGTGGCGGGAGGCACAAGAGACCCAGTACTTC	CASSLDYRWREAQETQYF
-	TRBV5-6	TRBD1	TRBJ1-1	TGTGCCAGCAGCTTGACAGGGGGTGTGGAAGCTTTCTTT	CASSLTGGVEAFF
-	TRBV28	-	TRBJ2-5	TGTGCCAGCAGTCCTTGGGACTCGCAAGAGACCCAGTACTTC	CASSPWDSQETQYF
few	TRBV7-8	-	TRBJ1-1	TGTGCCAGCAGCTTAGTAGGGGGTCAGGCAGGCTACCCTGAAGCTTTCTTT	CASSLVGGQAGYPEAFF
-	TRBV27	TRBD2	TRBJ2-3	TGTGCCAGCAGTTTATCGCGGACTAGCGGGTCCACAGCGTATTTT	CASSLSRTSGSTAYF
-	TRBV5-1	TRBD2	TRBJ2-3	TGCGCCAGTCACTTAGCGGGACCCACAGATACGCAGTATTTT	CASHLAGPTDTQYF
few	TRBV21-1	-	TRBJ2-3	TGTGCCAGCAGCAAAAGTGAGGATTCTAGCACAGATACGCAGTATTTT	CASSKSEDSSTDTQYF
-	TRBV5-5	-	TRBJ2-1	TGTGCCAGCAGCTTGGTAGCGGACAATGAGCAGTTCTTC	CASSLVADNEQFF
-	TRBV18	-	TRBJ2-5	TGTGCCAGCTCACCGATCAGAGAGACCCAGTACTTC	CASSPIRETQYF
once	TRBV6-1	TRBD2	TRBJ2-7	TGTGCCAGCAGTGGAGTAGCGGGAGGGCTGGAGCAGTACTTC	CASSGVAGGLEQYF
-	TRBV28	TRBD2	TRBJ2-5	TGTGCCAGCAGACAACCGGGGGGCGGGGGGATAGAGACCCAGTACTTC	CASRQPGGGGIETQYF
-	TRBV28	-	TRBJ2-3	TGTGCCAGCAGTTCCATCACAGATACGCAGTATTTT	CASSSITDTQYF
-	TRBV30	-	TRBJ2-7	TGTGCCTGGAGTGAGAGGGTCGAGCAGTACTTC	CAWSERVEQYF
-	TRBV5-6	TRBD1	TRBJ1-2	TGTGCCAGCAGCCCTGAGGGACAGGGAAATGGCTACACCTTC	CASSPEGQGNGYTF
once	TRBV4-1	TRBD2	TRBJ2-1	TGCGCCAGCAGCCAAGCAGGACTAGCGGAGACATACAATGAGCAGTTCTTC	CASSQAGLAETYNEQFF
-	TRBV6-6	-	TRBJ2-6	TGTGCCAGCAATAGCGGATCTGGGGCCAACGTCCTGACTTTC	CASNSGSGANVLTF
-	TRBV7-9	TRBD2	TRBJ2-7	TGTGCCAGCAGCGCTTACGGGGGGAACTACGAGCAGTACTTC	CASSAYGGNYEQYF
-	TRBV28	-	TRBJ2-5	TGTGCCAGCAGTTTAGGGGGGGGCAGGGAGACCCAGTACTTC	CASSLGGGRETQYF
-	TRBV2	-	TRBJ2-1	TGTGCCAGCACTCGGGTCCCCTACAATGAGCAGTTCTTC	CASTRVPYNEQFF
once	TRBV11-3	TRBD2	TRBJ2-7	TGTGCCAGCAGTAGGGACTCCGGGAGGGAGCAGTACTTC	CASSRDSGREQYF
-	TRBV5-1	TRBD1	TRBJ2-1	TGCGCCAGCAGCCTAGTCCCCCGACAGGGGGCCTACAATGAGCAGTTCTTC	CASSLVPRQGAYNEQFF
-	TRBV2	TRBD2	TRBJ2-5	TGTGCCAGCAGGGGACTAGCGGGGGGGGAGGGGACCCAGTACTTC	CASRGLAGGEGTQYF
-	TRBV28	-	TRBJ1-3	TGTGCCAGCAGTTTATACCCTTCGACAGGAAACACCATATATTTT	CASSLYPSTGNTIYF
-	TRBV6-5	TRBD2	TRBJ2-5	TGTGCCAGCAGTTATTCGACTAGCGGACAAGAGACCCAGTACTTC	CASSYSTSGQETQYF
few	TRBV19	TRBD1	TRBJ1-5	TGTGCCAGTAGACAGGGGAGAAATCAGCCCCAGCATTTT	CASRQGRNQPQHF
-	TRBV6-1	-	TRBJ2-5	TGTGCCAGCAGTGCGCCAGGGGTCTTTGCTGAGACCCAGTACTTC	CASSAPGVFAETQYF
-	TRBV7-8	-	TRBJ1-2	TGTGCCAGCAGCTTGGGGCAGCCGGTCTATGGCTACACCTTC	CASSLGQPVYGYTF
once	TRBV4-3	-	TRBJ1-2	TGCGCCAGCAGCCCCTCAGCGGTTCTCGGTGTAGGCTACACCTTC	CASSPSAVLGVGYTF
-	TRBV7-9	TRBD1	TRBJ2-5	TGTGCCAGCAGCTCAAGGACAGGTGCCTTGGAGACCCAGTACTTC	CASSSRTGALETQYF
-	TRBV6-5	TRBD1	TRBJ1-6	TGTGCCAGCAGTGATTTGGACAGGGGAACCCTCCACTTT	CASSDLDRGTLHF
-	TRBV6-5	TRBD2	TRBJ2-1	TGTGCCAGCAGTTACTCACTAGCGGGATACAATGAGCAGTTCTTC	CASSYSLAGYNEQFF
-	TRBV29-1	TRBD1	TRBJ1-1	TGCAGCGTTTTCCGGACAGGGGGGAACACTGAAGCTTTCTTT	CSVFRTGGNTEAFF
-	TRBV7-2	TRBD1	TRBJ2-5	TGTGCCAGCAGCTTAGGGGGACAGGGGGCGGGAGAGACCCAGTACTTC	CASSLGGQGAGETQYF
-	TRBV5-4	-	TRBJ1-1	TGTGCCAGCAGTACCCAGGCCGGTGGAGGGACTGAAGCTTTCTTT	CASSTQAGGGTEAFF
-	TRBV5-1	TRBD1	TRBJ2-2	TGCGCCAGCATGGGGACAGAGACCAACACCGGGGAGCTGTTTTTT	CASMGTETNTGELFF
-	TRBV5-6	-	TRBJ2-1	TGTGCCAGCAGCTTGAGTACGGGGGTAGATCGGTTCTTC	CASSLSTGVDRFF
-	TRBV2	-	TRBJ2-7	TGTGCCAGCAGATCTAGTAGCGTATACGAGCAGTACTTC	CASRSSSVYEQYF
-	TRBV7-3	-	TRBJ2-3	TGTGCCAGCAGCTTAAGCCCAAGCGAAACAGATACGCAGTATTTT	CASSLSPSETDTQYF
-	TRBV7-3	-	TRBJ2-3	TGTGCCAGCAGCTTAATGGGGAGTACAGATACGCAGTATTTT	CASSLMGSTDTQYF
-	TRBV27	-	TRBJ2-5	TGTGCCAGCAGTCAAACCAGACAGGCTGGGGAGACCCAGTACTTC	CASSQTRQAGETQYF
-	TRBV6-5	TRBD2	TRBJ2-3	TGTGCCAGCAGTTCTATAACGGGAGGGACGCAGTATTTT	CASSSITGGTQYF
-	TRBV11-2	-	TRBJ2-7	TGTGCCAGCAGCAAAGACTACGACGAGCAGTACTTC	CASSKDYDEQYF
-	TRBV4-3	TRBD1	TRBJ2-3	TGCGCCAGCAGCCCACGAGGCGCAGGGGGCGCAGATACGCAGTATTTT	CASSPRGAGGADTQYF
-	TRBV5-4	TRBD1	TRBJ2-1	TGTGCCAGCAGCTTGGGACAGGGGGCCTACAATGAGCAGTTCTTC	CASSLGQGAYNEQFF
few	TRBV6-5	-	TRBJ1-2	TGTGCCAGCAGTTACTCGGGGAGGGGAGATGGCTACACCTTC	CASSYSGRGDGYTF
-	TRBV18	TRBD1	TRBJ1-2	TGTGCCAGCTCACCCCCTAACCAGCCGGGACAGAAAATTTACACCTTC	CASSPPNQPGQKIYTF
-	TRBV28	-	TRBJ1-1	TGTGCCAGCAGTTTGTGGCAAGAGAACACTGAAGCTTTCTTT	CASSLWQENTEAFF